This T cell receptor beta chain was retrieved from a study of blood T cell repertoires in COVID-19. For the study at large: The study drew acute and convalescent COVID-19 samples from the United States, Italy and Spain. Sources were T cells, B-cell-depleted T cells, or PBMCs; the material itself was cDNA or gDNA.

As originally analysed: Counts of nucleated cells, estimated from reference gene primer amplification, were obtained. Sequencing used immunoSEQ multiplex PCR; TCRdb keeps in-frame clones, though not all of them. That table furnishes V, J and clone size, whereas the DNA furnished D and trimming. The profile shows about 50,000 clones, roughly 84% of them singletons. This CDR3 comprises 18 residues. Germline CDR1 SEHNR, CDR2 FQNEAQ (reference sequence). The V segment lost 5 bases and the J segment 0 bases; nucleotides outside the gene matches: 6. The sequenced sample was peripheral blood. The V gene is TRBV7-9, the J gene TRBJ2-3, with 15 bases that match TRBD2. The TCR originated in a woman aged 60-75 years with acute or convalescent COVID-19. The CDR3 region has the DNA TGTGCCAGCAGCCCAGGGACTAGCGGGAGGTCTAGCACAGATACGCAGTATTTT. Amino acids: CASSPGTSGRSSTDTQYF. Drawing the rest from reference TRBV7-9 and TRBJ2-3, the complete variable domain is DTGVSQNPRHKITKRGQNVTFRCDPISEHNRLYWYRQTLGQGPEFLTYFQNEAQLEKSRLLSDRFSAERPKGSFSTLEIQRTEQGDSAMYLCASSPGTSGRSSTDTQYFGPGTRLTVL.